Reported below is one T cell receptor beta chain. The sample originates from a study of blood T cell repertoires in COVID-19. TCRdb keeps only in-frame clones here, not all; method: immunoSEQ multiplex PCR. The table has more than 95,000 clones, approximately 85% seen once. The CDR3 is 14 amino acids. V was trimmed by 2 bases and J by 7 bases, leaving 11 bases between them. Germline CDR1 MNHEY, CDR2 SVGAGI. The chain carries TRBV6-5 and TRBJ1-4; D is uncertain. The receptor was derived from a man aged 55 to 70 with acute or convalescent COVID-19. Sequencing input: peripheral blood. The CDR3 region has the DNA TGTGCCAGCAGTTACACGTTCGGCGGTGAAAAACTGTTTTTT. Translation gives CASSYTFGGEKLFF.